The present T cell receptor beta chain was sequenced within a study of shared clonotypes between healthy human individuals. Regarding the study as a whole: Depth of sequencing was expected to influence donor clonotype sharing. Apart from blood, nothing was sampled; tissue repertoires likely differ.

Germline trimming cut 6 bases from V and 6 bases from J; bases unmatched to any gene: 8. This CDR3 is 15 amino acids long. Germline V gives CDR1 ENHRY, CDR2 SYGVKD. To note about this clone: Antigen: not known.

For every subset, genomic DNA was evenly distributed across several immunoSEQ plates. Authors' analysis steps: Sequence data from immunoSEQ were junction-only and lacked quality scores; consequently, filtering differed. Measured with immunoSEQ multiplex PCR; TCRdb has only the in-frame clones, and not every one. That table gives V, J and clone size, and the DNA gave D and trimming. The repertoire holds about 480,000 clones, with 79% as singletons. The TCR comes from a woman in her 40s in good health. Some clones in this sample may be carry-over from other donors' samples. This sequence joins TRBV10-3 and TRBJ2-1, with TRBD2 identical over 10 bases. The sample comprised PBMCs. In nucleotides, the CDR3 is TGTGCCATCAGGGCCGGACTAGCGGAAACCAATGAGCAGTTCTTC. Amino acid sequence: CAIRAGLAETNEQFF.